The TCR beta chain described here comes from a study of high-grade serous ovarian cancer treatment subgroups. Study-level information: Mean per sample: around 14,000 reads, around 7,100 unique TCR beta rearrangements.

Trimming at V came to 1 base and at J to 4 bases, leaving 5 bases not matched to a gene. The CDR3 contains 15 residues. The germline gives CDR1 SGDLS, CDR2 YYNGEE. Study conclusions and caveats: These tumor repertoires lack spatial information from bulk sequencing. TCR clonal relatedness correlated positively with neoantigen level.

This clone appeared once. Its antigen is currently unknown. Tumor tissue was taken before any definitive surgery or chemotherapy was given. Clones were sequenced by immunoSEQ multiplex PCR, and TCRdb holds only the in-frame ones, with some missing. The table has about 10,000 clones, around 68% seen once; the top ten hold 3.5% to 5%. The specimen was tumor tissue. The chain has TRBV9 and TRBJ1-3; TRBD1 matches 7 bases. The sequence came from a human donor with high-grade serous ovarian cancer. Here the CDR3 reads CASSVKGGEGNTIYF. The CDR3 bases are TGTGCCAGCAGCGTAAAAGGGGGCGAGGGAAACACCATATATTTT.